This passage covers 24 T cell receptor beta chains from one sample sequenced in a study of T cells in Graves' hyperthyroidism and ophthalmopathy. RNA transcripts were the template for amplifying TCR beta CDR3 regions. During a first-round RT-PCR of the TCR CDR3, the HTBI primer set was used. TCRdb processed the multiplex PCR reads anew with MiXCR; each CDR3 protein has one entry. This sample has about 500,000 distinct CDR3 sequences, with approximately 16% found just once. Sequenced sample: blood. These receptors came from a woman younger than 30 with Graves' hyperthyroidism.

This sequence joins TRBV7-2 and TRBJ2-5, with 10 positions matching TRBD2. The CDR3 is 13 residues long. Germline CDR1 is SGHTA and CDR2 is FQGNSA. Germline trimming cut 11 bases from V and 6 bases from J; bases unmatched to any gene: 9. The CDR3 is CAGAAGGTQTQYF. The CDR3 nucleotides read TGTGCCGGCGCAGCGGGAGGGACGCAGACCCAGTACTTC.

About this clonotype: A much larger clone differs by one base, so this may be a read error. CDR3 sequence reads: CASSQDSGLAYEQYF. Written as DNA, the CDR3 is TGTGCCAGCAGCCAAGATTCCGGGCTCGCCTACGAGCAGTACTTC. The V gene is TRBV13, the J gene TRBJ2-7, with D uncertain. Trimming shortened V by 5 bases and J by 2 bases, and 16 bases separated the two germline ends. The CDR3 extends over 15 amino acids. Germline V gene lookup returns CDR1 PRHDT and CDR2 FYEKMQ (reference sequence).

DNA for the CDR3: TGTGCCAGCAGCTTAGACTCTGGGGCCAACGTCCTGACTTTC. As protein: CASSLDSGANVLTF. The chain is built from TRBV11-3 and TRBJ2-6; no clear D. The CDR3 has 14 amino acids. Trimming took 0 bases from V and 0 from J, leaving 0 bases between them. CDR1 is SGHNT and CDR2 is YENEEA in the germline V gene.

This clonotype was seen at least ten times. This rearrangement joins TRBV3-1 to TRBJ1-2; D not resolved. Looked up from germline, CDR1 is LGHDT and CDR2 is YNNKEL (reference sequence). Trimming cost V 5 bases and J 2 bases, with 12 bases left between them. The CDR3 runs 14 residues. CDR3 amino acids: CASSGEGGNYGYTF. The CDR3 DNA sequence: TGTGCCAGCAGCGGAGAAGGAGGCAACTATGGCTACACCTTC.

The J gene is TRBJ1-2, the V gene TRBV7-9; TRBD1 aligns across 9 bases. The CDR3 length is 14 residues. Germline CDR1 and CDR2: SEHNR and FQNEAQ (reference sequence). The J segment lost 7 bases and the V segment lost 3 bases, leaving 6 bases of the junction unmatched. CDR3 residues: CASSLGQGGGGYTF. The CDR3 DNA reads TGTGCCAGCAGCTTGGGACAGGGAGGGGGTGGCTACACCTTC. Looking up the rest from reference TRBV7-9 and TRBJ1-2 gives the full variable domain: DTGVSQNPRHKITKRGQNVTFRCDPISEHNRLYWYRQTLGQGPEFLTYFQNEAQLEKSRLLSDRFSAERPKGSFSTLEIQRTEQGDSAMYLCASSLGQGGGGYTFGSGTRLTVV.

The genes are TRBV6-5 and TRBJ2-7; D could derive from TRBD1 or TRBD2 (6 bases each). Germline values: CDR1 MNHEY, CDR2 SVGAGI. The V gene lost 4 bases and the J gene lost 4 bases, with 14 bases spanning the gap. This CDR3 is 14 amino acids long. This CDR3 is CASSSPRGVYEQYF. The CDR3 DNA reads as TGTGCCAGCAGTTCCCCGAGGGGGGTGTACGAGCAGTACTTC.

This clonotype occurred many times. DNA of the CDR3: TGTGCCAGCAGCTCCAGGACTAGTGCGGAACTGTACCAAGAGACCCAGTACTTC. Amino acids: CASSSRTSAELYQETQYF. The chain employs TRBV11-2 and TRBJ2-5; 7 bases line up with TRBD2. Germline V lookup: CDR1 SGHAT, CDR2 FQNNGV. Trimming cost V 4 bases and J 0 bases; bases outside gene matches: 14. CDR3 size: 18 residues.

The chain uses TRBV6-2 or TRBV6-3 and TRBJ2-7; TRBD2 matches 9 bases. V was clipped by 5 bases and J by 2 bases; unmatched bases: 4. CDR1 MNHEY and CDR2 SVGEGT come from the germline V gene. The CDR3 is 14 amino acids. Here the CDR3 DNA reads TGTGCCAGCAGTAGAGGGACTAGCCCCTACGAGCAGTACTTC. It is translated as CASSRGTSPYEQYF.

This clonotype was counted between two and nine times. J is TRBJ1-5 and V is TRBV5-7; TRBD1 might be the D (6 bases). TRBV5-7 is sorted into the ORF group, with uncertain function. CDR3 size: 15 residues. The V and J ends lost 0 bases and 6 bases respectively, with 13 bases between them. CDR3 amino acids: CASSLGRGGSQPQHF. The CDR3 DNA is TGTGCCAGCAGCTTGGGCAGGGGAGGAAGTCAGCCCCAGCATTTT.

This clonotype was detected many times. This rearrangement joins TRBV9 to TRBJ2-1; TRBD2 aligns across 11 bases. This CDR3 region has 15 residues. Germline CDR1 SGDLS, CDR2 YYNGEE. The ends lost 0 bases at V and 8 bases at J; junction bases unmatched: 4. The CDR3 region is CASSVVTSGSHEQFF. DNA of the CDR3: TGTGCCAGCAGCGTAGTTACTAGCGGGAGTCATGAGCAGTTCTTC.

This clonotype was counted ten times or more. The chain employs TRBV12-3 or TRBV12-4 and TRBJ2-1; 14 nucleotides line up with TRBD2. V trimming: 5 bases; J trimming: 2 bases; junction bases outside the gene matches: 20. This CDR3 contains 22 residues. CDR3 residues: CASSPGQGRFGGLAGAYNEQFF. In DNA form, the CDR3 reads TGTGCCAGCAGTCCGGGACAGGGAAGATTTGGGGGACTAGCGGGGGCCTACAATGAGCAGTTCTTC.

In its sample, this clonotype was seen many times. The chain uses TRBV12-3 or TRBV12-4 and TRBJ2-3; either TRBD1 or TRBD2 may fit D (5 bases each). The CDR3 length is 11 residues. V was clipped by 10 bases and J by 6 bases, with 11 bases between them. CDR3 amino acids: CATIEGDTQYF. The CDR3 DNA reads as TGTGCCACGATAGAGGGGGATACGCAGTATTTT.

In the case of this clonotype: This may be a read error, as it is one base from a much larger clone. This chain links TRBV6-1 with TRBJ2-2, with D possibly being TRBD2 (5 bases). V lost 2 bases and J lost 6, with 13 bases in between. Germline values: CDR1 MNHNS, CDR2 SASEGT. The CDR3 has 15 amino acids. Here the CDR3 reads CASSEWEIGPGELFF. The DNA for the CDR3 is TGTGCCAGCAGTGAATGGGAGATCGGGCCCGGGGAGCTGTTTTTT.

There are many counts of this clonotype. V usage is TRBV11-2 and J usage is TRBJ2-3; 9 nucleotides agree with TRBD2. The CDR3 covers 15 residues. The junction had 3 bases not matched to a gene; V was cut back by 1 base and J by 4 bases. Germline lookup yields CDR1 SGHAT and CDR2 FQNNGV. For the CDR3, the DNA is TGTGCCAGCAGCTTAGCAGGACTAGCGTCAGATACGCAGTATTTT. Protein sequence: CASSLAGLASDTQYF. Variable domain in full (rest from reference TRBV11-2 and TRBJ2-3): EAGVAQSPRYKIIEKRQSVAFWCNPISGHATLYWYQQILGQGPKLLIQFQNNGVVDDSQLPKDRFSAERLKGVDSTLKIQPAKLEDSAVYLCASSLAGLASDTQYFGPGTRLTVL.

This clonotype was observed at least ten times. The CDR3 nucleotides are TGTGCCAGCAGTAACGTCTTCGGGGAGCTGTTTTTT. This encodes CASSNVFGELFF. The chain links TRBV2 to TRBJ2-2; no firm D call. The germline V gene has CDR1 SNHLY and CDR2 FYNNEI. The CDR3 totals 12 residues. Deletions cut 5 bases from V and 7 bases from J, with 8 bases between. Variable domain in full (rest from reference TRBV2 and TRBJ2-2): EPEVTQTPSHQVTQMGQEVILRCVPISNHLYFYWYRQILGQKVEFLVSFYNNEISEKSEIFDDQFSVERPDGSNFTLKIRSTKLEDSAMYFCASSNVFGELFFGEGSRLTVL.

Ten or more counts support this clonotype. The chain uses TRBV4-3 and TRBJ2-3; the match to TRBD2 covers 12 bases. CDR1 LGHNA and CDR2 YSLEER come from the germline V gene. The CDR3 loop spans 16 amino acids. J was trimmed by 1 base and V by 5 bases; bases with no gene match: 4. CDR3 sequence reads: CASSSLAGGGTDTQYF. In nucleotides, the CDR3 is TGCGCCAGCAGCTCTCTAGCGGGAGGGGGCACAGATACGCAGTATTTT.

This clonotype was seen repeatedly, ten times or more. The CDR3 spells CASSLVGDRDYEQYF. The CDR3 nucleotides are TGTGCCAGCAGCTTAGTGGGGGACAGGGACTACGAGCAGTACTTC. The V and J genes are TRBV7-9 and TRBJ2-7; TRBD1 agrees at 9 bases. CDR3 length: 15 residues. J lost 3 bases, V lost 1 base, and 4 bases had no gene match. Per the germline V gene, CDR1 is SEHNR and CDR2 is FQNEAQ (reference sequence).

A few counts support this clonotype. The rearrangement uses TRBV19 and TRBJ2-7; tentatively, D is TRBD1 (6 bases). Germline loops: CDR1 LNHDA, CDR2 SQIVND (reference sequence). Trimming left V 4 bases short and J 2 bases short, with 12 bases between. This CDR3 comprises 14 residues. CDR3 protein: CASSTDRRPYEQYF. In DNA, the CDR3 is TGTGCCAGTAGTACCGACAGGCGCCCCTACGAGCAGTACTTC.

This clonotype came up many times. The chain uses TRBV12-3 or TRBV12-4 and TRBJ1-2; D unresolved. V dropped 5 bases and J dropped 7 bases, with 11 bases sitting between them. The CDR3 has 12 amino acids. The CDR3 DNA follows: TGTGCCAGCAGTCTACCCGTCGGTGGCTACACCTTC. This encodes CASSLPVGGYTF.

The V and J genes are TRBV6-1 and TRBJ1-1, with D possibly being TRBD1 (5 bases). Trimming cost V 6 bases and J 4 bases, with 9 bases left between them. Germline V gene sequence: CDR1 MNHNS, CDR2 SASEGT. This CDR3 comprises 12 residues. CDR3 region: CASSAGTTEAFF. CDR3 DNA sequence: TGTGCCAGCAGCGCAGGGACCACTGAAGCTTTCTTT.

The rearrangement links TRBV27 to TRBJ1-2, with 11 positions matching TRBD1. Germline V CDR1 and CDR2: MNHEY, SMNVEV (reference sequence). Germline trimming cut 3 bases from V and 4 bases from J; bases unmatched to any gene: 4. The CDR3 contains 15 residues. CDR3 sequence reads: CASSFGQGALYGYTF. The DNA of the CDR3 is TGTGCCAGCAGTTTTGGACAGGGGGCTCTCTATGGCTACACCTTC.

The V and J genes are TRBV5-5 and TRBJ2-3, with 12 nucleotides matching TRBD2. V trimming: 0 bases; J trimming: 6 bases; junction bases outside the gene matches: 5. The CDR3 covers 16 residues. CDR1 and CDR2 from the germline V gene are SGHKS and YYEKEE (reference sequence). CDR3 region: CASSLVLAGGQDTQYF. DNA for the CDR3: TGTGCCAGCAGCTTGGTTCTAGCGGGGGGGCAGGATACGCAGTATTTT.

V gene TRBV9 combines with J gene TRBJ2-4; tentatively, D is TRBD2 (7 bases). CDR3 length: 17 residues. Between the trimmed V and J ends, which lost 4 bases and 7 bases, there was a span of 24 bases. CDR1 SGDLS and CDR2 YYNGEE come from the germline V gene. CDR3 region: CASSPRTGGTEVNIQYF. CDR3 sequence (DNA): TGTGCCAGCAGCCCACGGACGGGGGGCACCGAGGTGAACATTCAGTACTTC.

Concerning this clonotype itself: Given the absence of the conserved phenylalanine or tryptophan at the CDR3 end, a read error is likely. The chain links TRBV14 to TRBJ1-6; 8 bases line up with TRBD1. Germline values: CDR1 SGHDN, CDR2 FVKESK. With V trimmed by 2 bases and J by 4 bases, 1 base remained unmatched. This CDR3 spans 15 amino acids. CDR3 amino acids: CASSQRTGYNSPLHI. The CDR3 DNA follows: TGTGCCAGCAGCCAACGGACAGGGTATAATTCACCCCTCCACATT.